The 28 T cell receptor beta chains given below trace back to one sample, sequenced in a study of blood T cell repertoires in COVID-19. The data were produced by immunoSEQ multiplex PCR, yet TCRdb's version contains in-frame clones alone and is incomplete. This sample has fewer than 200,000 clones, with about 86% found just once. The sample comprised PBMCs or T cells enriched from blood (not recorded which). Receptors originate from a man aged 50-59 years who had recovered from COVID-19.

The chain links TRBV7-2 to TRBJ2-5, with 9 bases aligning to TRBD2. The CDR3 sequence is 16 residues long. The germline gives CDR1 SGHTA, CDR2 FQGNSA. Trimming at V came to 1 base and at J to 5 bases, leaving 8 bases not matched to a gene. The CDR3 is CASSLEWRGGRETQYF. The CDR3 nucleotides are TGTGCCAGCAGCTTAGAATGGCGGGGGGGCCGGGAGACCCAGTACTTC.

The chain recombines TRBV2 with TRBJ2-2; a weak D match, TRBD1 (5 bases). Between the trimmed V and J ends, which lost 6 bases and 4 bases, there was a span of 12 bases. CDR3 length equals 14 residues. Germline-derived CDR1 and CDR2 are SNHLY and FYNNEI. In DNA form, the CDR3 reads TGTGCCAGCAGAGATCAGGGTATCACCGGGGAGCTGTTTTTT. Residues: CASRDQGITGELFF.

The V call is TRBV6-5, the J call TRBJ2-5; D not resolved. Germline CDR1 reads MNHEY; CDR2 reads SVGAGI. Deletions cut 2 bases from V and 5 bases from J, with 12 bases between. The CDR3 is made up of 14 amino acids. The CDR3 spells CASSYATALETQYF. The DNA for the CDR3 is TGTGCCAGCAGTTACGCAACAGCTCTGGAGACCCAGTACTTC.

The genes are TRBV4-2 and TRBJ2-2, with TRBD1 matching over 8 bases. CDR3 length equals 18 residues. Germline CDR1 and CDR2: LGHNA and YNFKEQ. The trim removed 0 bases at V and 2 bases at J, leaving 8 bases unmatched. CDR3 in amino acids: CASSQDLRQGTNTGELFF. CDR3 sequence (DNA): TGTGCCAGCAGCCAAGATCTACGACAGGGGACCAACACCGGGGAGCTGTTTTTT.

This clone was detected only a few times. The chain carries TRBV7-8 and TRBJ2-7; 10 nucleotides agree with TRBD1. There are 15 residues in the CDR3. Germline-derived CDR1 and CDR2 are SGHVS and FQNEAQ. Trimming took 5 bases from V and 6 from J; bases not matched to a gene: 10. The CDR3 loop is CASSPRRDRGVEQYF. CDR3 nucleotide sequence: TGTGCCAGCAGCCCACGCCGGGACAGGGGAGTCGAGCAGTACTTC.

The CDR3 here is CASSGGTSGDYNEQFF. DNA of the CDR3: TGCGCCAGCAGTGGTGGGACTAGCGGAGATTACAATGAGCAGTTCTTC. This chain joins TRBV10-2 and TRBJ2-1; 11 bases are a match to TRBD2. From germline, CDR1 is WSHSY and CDR2 SAAADI. This CDR3 region has 16 residues. V lost 4 bases, J lost 4 bases, and 6 bases stayed unmatched.

Here the CDR3 DNA reads TGTGCCAGCAGTCCGGAGTGGCAGGGGGCTGCTGGGAACACTGAAGCTTTCTTT. Residues: CASSPEWQGAAGNTEAFF. The chain recombines TRBV6-6 with TRBJ1-1, with 8 nucleotides matching TRBD1. The CDR3 contains 18 residues. Germline V gene lookup returns CDR1 MNHNY and CDR2 SVGAGI (reference sequence). J was trimmed by 1 base and V by 5 bases; bases with no gene match: 15.

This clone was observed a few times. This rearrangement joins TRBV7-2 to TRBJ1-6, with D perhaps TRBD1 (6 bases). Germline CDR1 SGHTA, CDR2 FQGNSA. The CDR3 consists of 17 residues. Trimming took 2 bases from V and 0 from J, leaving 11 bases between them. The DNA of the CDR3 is TGTGCCAGCAGCTTAAGGCCAGGGGACTCCTATAATTCACCCCTCCACTTT. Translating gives CASSLRPGDSYNSPLHF.

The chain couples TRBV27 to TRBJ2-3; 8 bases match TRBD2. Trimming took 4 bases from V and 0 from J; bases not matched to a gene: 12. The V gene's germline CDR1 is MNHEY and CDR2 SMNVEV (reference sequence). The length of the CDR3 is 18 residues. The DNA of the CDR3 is TGTGCCAGCAGTTGGGAAAAGATAGCGGGGACTAGCACAGATACGCAGTATTTT. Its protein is CASSWEKIAGTSTDTQYF.

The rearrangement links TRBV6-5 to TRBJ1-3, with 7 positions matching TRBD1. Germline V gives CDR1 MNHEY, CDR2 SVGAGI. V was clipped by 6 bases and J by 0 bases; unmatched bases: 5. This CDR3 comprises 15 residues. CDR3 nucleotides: TGTGCCAGCAGCGCGGACAGGTCCTCTGGAAACACCATATATTTT. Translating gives CASSADRSSGNTIYF.

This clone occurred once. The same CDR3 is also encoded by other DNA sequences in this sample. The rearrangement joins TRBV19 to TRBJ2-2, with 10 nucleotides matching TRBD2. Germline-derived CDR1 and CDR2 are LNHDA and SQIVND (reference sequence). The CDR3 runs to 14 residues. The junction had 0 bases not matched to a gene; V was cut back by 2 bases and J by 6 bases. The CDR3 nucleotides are TGTGCCAGTAGTATACTAGCGGGGGCCGGGGAGCTGTTTTTT. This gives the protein CASSILAGAGELFF.

In DNA, the CDR3 is TGTGCCAGCAGTGAAGGGGCGTCCTATAATTCACCCCTCCACTTT. Residues: CASSEGASYNSPLHF. This chain joins TRBV6-4 and TRBJ1-6; D is possibly TRBD1 (5 bases). Per the germline V gene, CDR1 is MRHNA and CDR2 is SNTAGT. This CDR3 has 15 amino acids. Trimming pared 3 bases from V and 1 base from J, leaving 7 bases between.

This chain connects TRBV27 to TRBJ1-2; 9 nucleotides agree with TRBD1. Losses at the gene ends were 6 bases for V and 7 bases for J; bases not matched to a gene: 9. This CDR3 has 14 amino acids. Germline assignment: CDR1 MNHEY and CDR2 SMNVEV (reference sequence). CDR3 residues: CASRGSGTGSGYTF. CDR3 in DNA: TGTGCCAGCAGGGGTTCCGGGACAGGGTCTGGCTACACCTTC.

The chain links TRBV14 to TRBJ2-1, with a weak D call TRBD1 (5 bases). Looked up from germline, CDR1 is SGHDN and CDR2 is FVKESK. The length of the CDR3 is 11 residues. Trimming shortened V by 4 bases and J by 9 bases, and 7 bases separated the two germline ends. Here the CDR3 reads CASSPGIEQFF. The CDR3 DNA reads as TGTGCCAGCAGCCCAGGGATTGAGCAGTTCTTC.

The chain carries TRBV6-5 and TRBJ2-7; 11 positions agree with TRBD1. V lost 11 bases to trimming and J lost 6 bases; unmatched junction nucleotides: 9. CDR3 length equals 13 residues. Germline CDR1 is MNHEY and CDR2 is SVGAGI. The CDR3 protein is CACSGTGGGEQYF. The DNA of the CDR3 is TGTGCCTGCTCCGGGACAGGGGGGGGCGAGCAGTACTTC.

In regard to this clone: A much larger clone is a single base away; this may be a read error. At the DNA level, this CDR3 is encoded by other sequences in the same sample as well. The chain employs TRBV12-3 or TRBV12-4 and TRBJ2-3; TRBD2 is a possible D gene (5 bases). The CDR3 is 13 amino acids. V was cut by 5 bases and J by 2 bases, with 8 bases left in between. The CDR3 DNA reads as TGTGCCAGCAGTAGCGGTAACACAGATACGCAGTATTTT. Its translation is CASSSGNTDTQYF.

CDR3: CASSHRQSNNSPLHF. Written as DNA, the CDR3 is TGTGCCAGCAGCCATAGACAGTCAAATAATTCACCCCTCCACTTT. The rearrangement joins TRBV14 to TRBJ1-6; a weak D match, TRBD1 (5 bases). Trimming cost V 3 bases and J 5 bases, with 11 bases left between them. The length of the CDR3 is 15 residues. CDR1 SGHDN and CDR2 FVKESK come from the germline V gene.

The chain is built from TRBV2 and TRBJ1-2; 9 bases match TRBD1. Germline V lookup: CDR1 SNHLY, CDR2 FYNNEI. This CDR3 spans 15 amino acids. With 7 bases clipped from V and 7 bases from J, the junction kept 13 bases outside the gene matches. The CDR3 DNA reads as TGTGCCAGCACCCGGGAGGGGGACAGGGCCTCTGGCTACACCTTC. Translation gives CASTREGDRASGYTF.

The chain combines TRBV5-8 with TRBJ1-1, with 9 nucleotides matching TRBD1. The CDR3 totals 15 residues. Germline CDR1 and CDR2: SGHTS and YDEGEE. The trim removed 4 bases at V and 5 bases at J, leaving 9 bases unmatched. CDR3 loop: CASSIGTGWSTEAFF. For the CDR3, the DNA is TGTGCCAGCAGCATAGGGACAGGGTGGTCGACTGAAGCTTTCTTT.

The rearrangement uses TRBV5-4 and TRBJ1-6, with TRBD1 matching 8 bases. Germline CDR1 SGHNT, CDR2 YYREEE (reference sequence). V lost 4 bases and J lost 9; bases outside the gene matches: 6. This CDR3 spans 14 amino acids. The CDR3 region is CASSPQGGGSPLHF. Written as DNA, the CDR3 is TGTGCCAGCAGCCCACAGGGGGGTGGTTCACCCCTCCACTTT.

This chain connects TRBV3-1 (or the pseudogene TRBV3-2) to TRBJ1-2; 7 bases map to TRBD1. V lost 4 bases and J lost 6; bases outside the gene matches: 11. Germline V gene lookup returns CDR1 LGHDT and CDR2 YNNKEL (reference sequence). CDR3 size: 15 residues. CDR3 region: CASSLVQGRRDGYTF. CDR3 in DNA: TGTGCCAGCAGCCTTGTACAGGGGAGGAGGGATGGCTACACCTTC.

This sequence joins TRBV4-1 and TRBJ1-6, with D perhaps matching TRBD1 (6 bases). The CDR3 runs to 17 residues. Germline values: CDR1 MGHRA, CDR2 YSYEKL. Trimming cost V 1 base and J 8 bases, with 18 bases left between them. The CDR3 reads CASSQGSGGTRYSPLHF. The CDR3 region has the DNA TGCGCCAGCAGCCAAGGAAGCGGGGGCACAAGATATTCACCCCTCCACTTT.

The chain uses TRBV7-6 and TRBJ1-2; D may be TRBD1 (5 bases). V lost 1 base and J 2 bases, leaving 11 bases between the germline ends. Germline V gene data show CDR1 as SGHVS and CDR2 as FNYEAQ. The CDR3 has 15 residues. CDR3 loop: CASSLEGSHNYGYTF. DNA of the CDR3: TGTGCCAGCAGCTTAGAGGGGTCCCACAACTATGGCTACACCTTC.

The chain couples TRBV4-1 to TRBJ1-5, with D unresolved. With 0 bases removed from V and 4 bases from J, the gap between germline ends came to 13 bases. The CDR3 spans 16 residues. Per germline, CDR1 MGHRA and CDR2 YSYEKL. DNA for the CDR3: TGCGCCAGCAGCCAAGATTTTGCCGGTACTAATCAGCCCCAGCATTTT. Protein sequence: CASSQDFAGTNQPQHF.

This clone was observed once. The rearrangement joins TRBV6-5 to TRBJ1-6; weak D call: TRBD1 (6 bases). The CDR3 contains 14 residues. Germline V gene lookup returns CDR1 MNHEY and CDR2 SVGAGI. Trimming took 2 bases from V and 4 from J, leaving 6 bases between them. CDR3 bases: TGTGCCAGCAGTTACGGACAGTATAATTCACCCCTCCACTTT. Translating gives CASSYGQYNSPLHF.

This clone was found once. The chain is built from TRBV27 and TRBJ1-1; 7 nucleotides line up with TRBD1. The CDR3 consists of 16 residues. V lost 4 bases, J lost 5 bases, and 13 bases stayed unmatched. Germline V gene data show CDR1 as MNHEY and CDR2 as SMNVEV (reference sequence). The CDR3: CASSSPSTGLGTEAFF. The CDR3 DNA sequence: TGTGCCAGCAGTTCACCCTCGACAGGGCTCGGGACTGAAGCTTTCTTT.

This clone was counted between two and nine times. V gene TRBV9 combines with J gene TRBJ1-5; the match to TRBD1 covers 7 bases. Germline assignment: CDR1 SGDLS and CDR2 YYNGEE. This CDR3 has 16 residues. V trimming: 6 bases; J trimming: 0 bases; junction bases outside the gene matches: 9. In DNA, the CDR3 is TGTGCCAGCACCGGACGGACAGGACATAGCAATCAGCCCCAGCATTTT. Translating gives CASTGRTGHSNQPQHF.

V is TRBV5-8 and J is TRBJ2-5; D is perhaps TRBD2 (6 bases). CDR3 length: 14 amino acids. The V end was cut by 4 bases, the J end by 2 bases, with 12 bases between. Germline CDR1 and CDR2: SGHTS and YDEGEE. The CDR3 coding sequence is TGTGCCAGCAGCACGGGACTGGCTCAAGAGACCCAGTACTTC. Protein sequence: CASSTGLAQETQYF.